This T cell receptor (beta chain) stems from a study of T cell repertoires in cytomegalovirus infection. Germline V gene data show CDR1 as LNHDA and CDR2 as SQIVND (reference sequence). The V and J ends lost 4 bases and 3 bases respectively, with 7 bases between them. The CDR3 runs to 13 residues. Points on this clonotype: Its antigen remains unidentified.

TCRdb analysed the reads with MiXCR anew, one entry per CDR3 protein. The sample yields about 340,000 distinct CDR3 sequences, just under 30% seen once. This clonotype was obtained from a human donor in good health (CMV status not recorded). Some clones in this sample may be carry-over from other donors' samples. The V and J genes are TRBV19 and TRBJ2-1; D call uncertain. Sequences were derived from cultured PBMCs, sampled from culture after CMV antigen stimulation. This CDR3 reads CASSKGYYNEQFF. CDR3 in DNA: TGTGCCAGTAGTAAGGGATACTACAATGAGCAGTTCTTC.